Following are 24 T cell receptor beta chains from one sample sequenced in a study of memory CD4+ T cells and cytomegalovirus serostatus. The sort gate was single viable CD3+CD4+CD8-CD45RO+ cells for memory CD4+ T cells. TCRdb keeps only in-frame clones here, not all; method: immunoSEQ multiplex PCR. The sample consists of some 25,000 clones, over 70% of them appearing once. The source material was memory CD4+ T cells from blood. Source of these receptors: an adult in good health and CMV-seronegative.

The V call is TRBV6-1, the J call TRBJ1-3; maybe TRBD1 (6 bases). Germline CDR1 MNHNS, CDR2 SASEGT. The CDR3 loop spans 16 amino acids. The V end was cut by 3 bases, the J end by 0 bases, with 12 bases between. In DNA form, the CDR3 reads TGTGCCAGCAGTGAGCGGCAGGGGCGCTCTGGAAACACCATATATTTT. Translation gives CASSERQGRSGNTIYF.

The chain recombines TRBV6-1 with TRBJ2-7, with TRBD1 matching over 7 bases. Germline V CDR1 and CDR2: MNHNS, SASEGT. The V and J ends lost 7 bases and 0 bases, in that order; junction bases with no gene match: 9. The CDR3 length is 15 residues. The CDR3 DNA follows: TGTGCCAGCATTAACCGGGACAGTGCCTCCTACGAGCAGTACTTC. Protein sequence: CASINRDSASYEQYF.

The rearrangement links TRBV19 to TRBJ1-2; D is uncertain. V lost 7 bases, J lost 6 bases, and 21 bases lay in between. The CDR3 has 15 amino acids. Germline V CDR1 and CDR2: LNHDA, SQIVND (reference sequence). The CDR3 nucleotides read TGTGCCAGTAAACCCCGACAAGGGCTCGGCAATGGCTACACCTTC. It codes for CASKPRQGLGNGYTF.

This chain uses TRBV10-3 with TRBJ2-2; D possibly corresponds to TRBD1 (6 bases). The CDR3 runs to 15 residues. Trimming cost V 2 bases and J 0 bases, with 7 bases left between them. The germline CDR1 and CDR2 sequences are ENHRY and SYGVKD. The chain's CDR3 is CAISEAGANTGELFF. For the CDR3, the DNA is TGTGCCATCAGTGAGGCAGGGGCGAACACCGGGGAGCTGTTTTTT.

This clone came up once. The DNA for the CDR3 is TGTGCCAGCAGCTTGTATAATATGAGGGGGAACAATGAGCAGTTCTTC. Its translation is CASSLYNMRGNNEQFF. The V and J genes are TRBV5-6 and TRBJ2-1, with a possible D match to TRBD1 (6 bases). This CDR3 spans 16 amino acids. The V gene lost 1 base and the J gene lost 5 bases, with 16 bases spanning the gap. Germline CDR1 reads SGHDT; CDR2 reads YYEEEE.

The chain is built from TRBV11-3 and TRBJ2-7; a weak D match, TRBD1 (6 bases). V lost 1 base and J lost 6, with 16 bases in between. Germline CDR1 SGHNT, CDR2 YENEEA. The CDR3 contains 15 residues. CDR3 sequence reads: CASSLGGTNLGEQYF. DNA for the CDR3: TGTGCCAGCAGCTTAGGTGGGACAAATCTGGGCGAGCAGTACTTC.

The chain joins TRBV19 to TRBJ1-1; 7 bases line up with TRBD1. CDR1 and CDR2 from the germline V gene are LNHDA and SQIVND (reference sequence). CDR3 size: 17 residues. The V gene end was trimmed by 2 bases and the J gene end by 6 bases; junction bases not matched to a gene: 15. The DNA of the CDR3 is TGTGCCAGTAGTATAATGCTTGCGGGCCTGACAGGGCCTGAAGCTTTCTTT. The encoded protein is CASSIMLAGLTGPEAFF.

J is TRBJ2-3 and V is TRBV10-3; D unresolved. The ends were cut back, 7 bases at V and 4 bases at J, with 6 bases in the middle. Germline assignment: CDR1 ENHRY and CDR2 SYGVKD. The CDR3 spans 11 residues. CDR3 loop: CAIKTADTQYF. In DNA, the CDR3 is TGTGCCATCAAGACGGCAGATACGCAGTATTTT.

The chain uses TRBV13 and TRBJ1-1; the D gene is possibly TRBD1 (5 bases). Trimming removed 6 bases from V and 6 bases from J, with 26 bases in between. Looked up from germline, CDR1 is PRHDT and CDR2 is FYEKMQ (reference sequence). The CDR3 sequence is 17 residues long. CDR3 in amino acids: CASSFGALEGRAPEAFF. Here the CDR3 DNA reads TGTGCCAGCAGTTTTGGGGCCTTGGAGGGCAGGGCCCCTGAAGCTTTCTTT.

This chain connects TRBV29-1 to TRBJ2-5, with D hard to call. Germline values: CDR1 SQVTM, CDR2 ANQGSEA. Trimming shortened V by 2 bases and J by 9 bases, and 10 bases separated the two germline ends. This CDR3 is built from 11 residues. The CDR3 region is CSVEQARSQYF. The CDR3 DNA reads TGCAGCGTTGAACAGGCCCGGTCCCAGTACTTC.

This chain links TRBV5-6 with TRBJ2-7; no clear D gene. Trimming took off 4 bases at V and 6 bases at J, with 14 bases between the two ends. Germline loops: CDR1 SGHDT, CDR2 YYEEEE. CDR3 length: 13 residues. CDR3 loop: CASSRISTGEQYF. The CDR3 bases are TGTGCCAGCAGCAGAATCTCCACCGGCGAGCAGTACTTC.

J is TRBJ1-5 and V is TRBV5-5, with 7 positions matching TRBD1. Germline CDR1 is SGHKS and CDR2 is YYEKEE (reference sequence). V shed 0 bases and J 2 bases; nucleotides not matched to a gene: 5. The CDR3 covers 16 residues. As DNA, the CDR3 is TGTGCCAGCAGCTTGGGGAAAGACAGGGGCAATCAGCCCCAGCATTTT. Translation gives CASSLGKDRGNQPQHF.

The chain is built from TRBV15 and TRBJ1-1; D possibly corresponds to TRBD1 (5 bases). The CDR3 sequence is 15 residues long. V lost 0 bases, J lost 1 base, and 9 bases lay in between. Germline values: CDR1 LNHNV, CDR2 YYDKDF (reference sequence). This chain's CDR3 is CATSRDLGGNTEAFF. CDR3 nucleotides: TGTGCCACCAGCAGAGATTTGGGGGGGAACACTGAAGCTTTCTTT.

The chain is built from TRBV30 and TRBJ2-5; possibly TRBD1 for D (5 bases). V was trimmed by 2 bases and J by 5 bases, leaving 9 bases between them. This CDR3 is built from 12 residues. Per the germline V gene, CDR1 is GTSNPN and CDR2 is SVGIG (reference sequence). CDR3 in DNA: TGTGCCTGGAGTTCAGGGTCTGAGACCCAGTACTTC. It yields the protein CAWSSGSETQYF.

The CDR3 spells CASSEIRERWETQYF. CDR3 bases: TGTGCCAGCAGCGAGATCAGGGAGAGGTGGGAGACCCAGTACTTC. V gene TRBV11-2 combines with J gene TRBJ2-5; D assignment may be TRBD1 or TRBD2 (5 bases each). The V gene's germline CDR1 is SGHAT and CDR2 FQNNGV. This CDR3 has 15 residues. Deletions cut 5 bases from V and 5 bases from J, with 18 bases between.

The chain is built from TRBV6-6 and TRBJ2-7, with D possibly TRBD2 on 5 matching bases. V was clipped by 8 bases and J by 4 bases, with 15 bases between them. This CDR3 spans 13 amino acids. Germline lookup yields CDR1 MNHNY and CDR2 SVGAGI (reference sequence). CDR3 sequence reads: CASADARDYEQYF. Written as DNA, the CDR3 is TGTGCCAGCGCGGACGCCCGGGATTACGAGCAGTACTTC.

This clone was detected only a few times. The chain couples TRBV7-2 to TRBJ2-3; D not certain. The V end lost 2 bases, the J end lost 6 bases, and 9 bases lay between the germline ends. This CDR3 has 13 amino acids. Germline V gene sequence: CDR1 SGHTA, CDR2 FQGNSA. The CDR3 region has the DNA TGTGCCAGCAGCTTATTCGAGGTCGATACGCAGTATTTT. Translated, it gives CASSLFEVDTQYF.

J is TRBJ2-7 and V is TRBV10-1; no reliable D call. The CDR3 sequence is 13 residues long. Germline V gene sequence: CDR1 WNHNN, CDR2 SYGVQD (reference sequence). V was cut by 5 bases and J by 1 base, with 9 bases left in between. CDR3 nucleotides: TGCGCCAGCAGTTCGGGTACTTCCTACGAGCAGTACTTC. Translating it yields CASSSGTSYEQYF.

The V gene is TRBV2, the J gene TRBJ1-6, with D hard to call. Trimming left V 1 base short and J 6 bases short, with 7 bases between. The CDR3 is 14 residues long. The germline gives CDR1 SNHLY, CDR2 FYNNEI. This chain's CDR3 is CASSEEGANSPLHF. Written as DNA, the CDR3 is TGTGCCAGCAGTGAAGAGGGTGCTAATTCACCCCTCCACTTT.

This clone was observed once. The CDR3 loop reads CASSPLAGVMETQYF. The CDR3 nucleotides read TGTGCCAGCAGCCCTCTAGCGGGAGTTATGGAGACCCAGTACTTC. The V and J genes are TRBV9 and TRBJ2-5; 10 nucleotides align to TRBD2. The CDR3 runs to 15 residues. Losses at the gene ends were 4 bases for V and 5 bases for J; bases not matched to a gene: 8. Germline values: CDR1 SGDLS, CDR2 YYNGEE.

The rearrangement uses TRBV29-1 and TRBJ2-1; D perhaps matches TRBD1 (6 bases). CDR1 and CDR2 (germline): SQVTM, ANQGSEA. The CDR3 extends over 13 amino acids. Trimming removed 4 bases at V and 6 bases at J, with 13 bases between. CDR3 loop: CSVGWTASNEQFF. The CDR3 DNA is TGCAGCGTTGGCTGGACAGCCTCCAATGAGCAGTTCTTC.

The CDR3, as DNA: TGTGCCAGCAGCTTAACCGGGAACAACGGCGAGCAGTACTTC. Protein product: CASSLTGNNGEQYF. This rearrangement joins TRBV7-3 to TRBJ2-7; TRBD2 is a possible D gene (5 bases). V lost 0 bases, J lost 6 bases, and 12 bases lay in between. CDR3 size: 14 residues. CDR1 and CDR2 (germline): SGHTA, FQGTGA.

The chain combines TRBV4-3 with TRBJ2-2; D remains ambiguous. The germline V and J ends were trimmed by 0 bases and 13 bases, with 15 bases remaining between them. CDR1 and CDR2 from the germline V gene are LGHNA and YSLEER. CDR3 size: 14 residues. The DNA for the CDR3 is TGCGCCAGCAGCCAAGATCCCGACCAACTGGGGCTGTTTTTT. Translating it yields CASSQDPDQLGLFF.

The rearrangement joins TRBV30 to TRBJ2-3; 8 positions match TRBD2. The CDR3 is 15 amino acids. J gave up 7 bases and V 3 bases, and 12 bases lay outside the gene matches. Germline V gene data show CDR1 as GTSNPN and CDR2 as SVGIG (reference sequence). This CDR3 is CAWSAGRGGPYTQYF. As DNA, the CDR3 is TGTGCCTGGAGCGCTGGTCGGGGGGGGCCGTATACGCAGTATTTT.